Shown below are 30 T cell receptor beta chains from a single sample sequenced in a study of cytomegalovirus exposure and HLA in healthy donors. Amplification used 60 Vbeta primers and 13 Jbeta primers. Profiled with immunoSEQ multiplex PCR; TCRdb holds only in-frame clones, not every one. The sample lists about 120,000 clones; about 9.4% were seen once. Input material: PBMCs. All receptors come from a middle-aged woman in good health and CMV-seropositive.

The chain couples TRBV11-2 to TRBJ2-7; TRBD1 might be the D (5 bases). Trimming took 4 bases from V and 5 from J, leaving 12 bases between them. The germline V gene has CDR1 SGHAT and CDR2 FQNNGV. The CDR3 sequence is 13 residues long. The CDR3 loop is CASSSPRVHEQYF. In nucleotides, the CDR3 is TGTGCCAGCAGCTCCCCCAGGGTGCACGAGCAGTACTTC.

This clone was seen a handful of times. V is TRBV5-1 and J is TRBJ1-1; no definite D call. Per germline, CDR1 SGHRS and CDR2 YFSETQ. Trimming removed 4 bases at V and 7 bases at J, with 11 bases between. This CDR3 spans 12 amino acids. CDR3 residues: CASSTPGFEAFF. The DNA of the CDR3 is TGCGCCAGCAGCACCCCAGGATTTGAAGCTTTCTTT. The whole variable domain, remainder taken from reference TRBV5-1 and TRBJ1-1, is KAGVTQTPRYLIKTRGQQVTLSCSPISGHRSVSWYQQTPGQGLQFLFEYFSETQRNKGNFPGRFSGRQFSNSRSEMNVSTLELGDSALYLCASSTPGFEAFFGQGTRLTVV.

The sample holds a few counts of this clone. The rearrangement joins TRBV7-8 to TRBJ1-5; D uncertain. This CDR3 is 15 amino acids long. The V gene's germline CDR1 is SGHVS and CDR2 FQNEAQ. V was trimmed by 5 bases and J by 2 bases, leaving 13 bases between them. CDR3 sequence reads: CASSPLVHGNQPQHF. The DNA for the CDR3 is TGTGCCAGCAGCCCACTGGTGCACGGCAATCAGCCCCAGCATTTT.

The chain recombines TRBV5-1 with TRBJ2-7; 8 bases map to TRBD1. Germline V gene sequence: CDR1 SGHRS, CDR2 YFSETQ. The CDR3 covers 13 residues. Germline trimming cut 4 bases from V and 3 bases from J; bases unmatched to any gene: 3. Written as DNA, the CDR3 is TGCGCCAGCAGCGTGGGACAGGACTACGAGCAGTACTTC. Translation gives CASSVGQDYEQYF.

This clone was seen repeatedly, ten times or more. The V gene is TRBV7-9, the J gene TRBJ1-1, with no clear D. Trimming stripped 3 bases from V and 3 bases from J, with 2 bases between. Per the germline V gene, CDR1 is SEHNR and CDR2 is FQNEAQ (reference sequence). The CDR3 has 11 amino acids. The CDR3 DNA follows: TGTGCCAGCAGCTTCGACACTGAAGCTTTCTTT. Residues: CASSFDTEAFF.

This clone was recorded a few times. The CDR3 sequence: CASSSGHYYSNQPQHF. In DNA, the CDR3 is TGTGCCAGCAGTTCCGGACACTATTATAGCAATCAGCCCCAGCATTTT. This chain connects TRBV27 to TRBJ1-5; D may be TRBD1 (5 bases). Trimming shortened V by 4 bases and J by 0 bases, and 13 bases separated the two germline ends. This CDR3 is built from 16 residues. Germline CDR1 and CDR2: MNHEY and SMNVEV (reference sequence).

The CDR3 DNA is TGTGCCAGCAGCGTATATGGGACAGGGCGAAACTATGGCTACACCTTC. Its protein is CASSVYGTGRNYGYTF. V gene TRBV9 combines with J gene TRBJ1-2; 9 bases agree with TRBD1. This CDR3 region has 16 residues. CDR1 SGDLS and CDR2 YYNGEE come from the germline V gene. J lost 2 bases, V lost 1 base, and 6 bases had no gene match.

This CDR3 reads CASSPNSDSYGYTF. The CDR3 nucleotides are TGTGCCAGCTCTCCAAACTCGGACAGCTATGGCTACACCTTC. This sequence joins TRBV18 and TRBJ1-2, with D possibly TRBD1 on 6 matching bases. The ends were cut back, 6 bases at V and 4 bases at J, with 15 bases in the middle. The CDR3 totals 14 residues. In germline, CDR1 is KGHSH, CDR2 LQKENI.

This chain uses TRBV6-1 with TRBJ2-7; the match to TRBD1 covers 8 bases. V dropped 2 bases and J dropped 1; count of bases not matched to a gene: 7. This CDR3 comprises 16 residues. Looked up from germline, CDR1 is MNHNS and CDR2 is SASEGT. The CDR3 bases are TGTGCCAGCAGTGAATTTTCGCAGGGGGCATCCTACGAGCAGTACTTC. Amino acids: CASSEFSQGASYEQYF.

This clone was detected a few times. The chain uses TRBV25-1 and TRBJ2-7; D might be TRBD1 (6 bases). CDR3 length equals 14 residues. V gave up 1 base and J gave up 4 bases, with 11 bases separating them. Germline CDR1 reads MGHDK; CDR2 reads SYGVNS. This chain's CDR3 is CASSESGGAYEQYF. The CDR3 region has the DNA TGTGCCAGCAGTGAATCTGGGGGCGCGTACGAGCAGTACTTC.

The chain joins TRBV10-1 to TRBJ1-2, with D unresolved. V was pared by 4 bases and J by 7 bases, with 13 bases between. The CDR3 sequence is 13 residues long. Germline V lookup: CDR1 WNHNN, CDR2 SYGVQD (reference sequence). CDR3 in DNA: TGCGCCAGCAGTGTAAACAGCCAGTCTGGCTACACCTTC. Translating it yields CASSVNSQSGYTF.

This clone was picked up a small number of times. V and J are TRBV5-1 and TRBJ2-7; 8 bases are a match to TRBD1. The CDR3 length is 14 residues. The trim removed 5 bases at V and 0 bases at J, leaving 4 bases unmatched. Germline CDR1 is SGHRS and CDR2 is YFSETQ. DNA of the CDR3: TGCGCCAGCAGGAACGACAGGGGCTCCTACGAGCAGTACTTC. It encodes CASRNDRGSYEQYF.

The rearrangement uses TRBV27 and TRBJ2-1; a weak D match, TRBD1 (6 bases). V was cut by 5 bases and J by 7 bases, with 15 bases left in between. The CDR3 totals 14 residues. Germline loops: CDR1 MNHEY, CDR2 SMNVEV (reference sequence). In nucleotides, the CDR3 is TGTGCCAGCAGTGCCTCAGGGGTTAGGAATGAGCAGTTCTTC. Amino acid sequence: CASSASGVRNEQFF.

The sample holds a few counts of this clone. CDR3 coding DNA: TGTGCCAGCAGCTTAGTCAGGGATCCCCCTGAAGCTTTCTTT. It specifies CASSLVRDPPEAFF. The chain combines TRBV11-2 with TRBJ1-1; D might be TRBD1 (5 bases). Between the trimmed V and J ends, which lost 1 base and 6 bases, there was a span of 12 bases. Germline CDR1 reads SGHAT; CDR2 reads FQNNGV. This CDR3 has 14 amino acids.

The chain employs TRBV5-4 and TRBJ1-1; TRBD1 matches 7 bases. J gave up 5 bases and V 2 bases, and 9 bases lay outside the gene matches. CDR1 SGHNT and CDR2 YYREEE come from the germline V gene (reference sequence). The CDR3 sequence is 15 residues long. This CDR3 is CASSLGGAVKTEAFF. The CDR3 DNA is TGTGCCAGCAGCTTAGGGGGCGCGGTAAAAACTGAAGCTTTCTTT.

The chain recombines TRBV5-8 with TRBJ1-2; no firm D call. The CDR3 runs to 9 residues. Germline loops: CDR1 SGHTS, CDR2 YDEGEE. CDR3 amino acids: CCGNYGYTF. CDR3 nucleotides: TGTTGCGGAAACTATGGCTACACCTTC.

This clone occurred once. CDR3 residues: CASSLRDRDPPLHF. DNA for the CDR3: TGTGCCAGCAGCCTCCGGGACAGAGATCCACCCCTCCACTTT. The chain couples TRBV28 to TRBJ1-6; 7 nucleotides match TRBD1. Germline V CDR1 and CDR2: MDHEN, SYDVKM. V was clipped by 6 bases and J by 11 bases; unmatched bases: 10. The CDR3 loop spans 14 amino acids.

The rearrangement uses TRBV28 and TRBJ1-6; D is undetermined. Germline lookup yields CDR1 MDHEN and CDR2 SYDVKM. V was shortened by 7 bases and J by 0 bases, with 7 bases between the two germline ends. The CDR3 covers 14 residues. Here the CDR3 reads CASTRGSYNSPLHF. The CDR3 DNA sequence: TGTGCCAGCACCAGAGGCTCCTATAATTCACCCCTCCACTTT.

The gene calls are TRBV6-1 and TRBJ2-5, with TRBD2 matching over 9 bases. The germline gives CDR1 MNHNS, CDR2 SASEGT. The CDR3 consists of 14 residues. The V and J ends lost 6 bases and 5 bases, in that order; junction bases with no gene match: 7. CDR3 DNA: TGTGCCAGCAGCGGCGGGGGGGCCAGCGAGACCCAGTACTTC. It specifies CASSGGGASETQYF.

This clone was seen a handful of times. The rearrangement uses TRBV10-2 and TRBJ2-7; perhaps TRBD2 as D (5 bases). V lost 6 bases and J 3 bases, leaving 18 bases between the germline ends. The CDR3 is 15 amino acids. The germline CDR1 and CDR2 sequences are WSHSY and SAAADI. Written as DNA, the CDR3 is TGCGCCAGCAGGAAGTTACTAGGCCCAAACTACGAGCAGTACTTC. It yields the protein CASRKLLGPNYEQYF.

This clone has more than one count but fewer than ten. The chain joins TRBV9 to TRBJ1-5; a weak D match, TRBD1 (5 bases). Germline V gene data show CDR1 as SGDLS and CDR2 as YYNGEE. The CDR3 has 17 residues. Trimming took 0 bases from V and 5 from J, leaving 18 bases between them. CDR3 nucleotide sequence: TGTGCCAGCAGCGTAGGCCCCGCGGGACCCGGGCATCAGCCCCAGCATTTT. This codes for CASSVGPAGPGHQPQHF.

This rearrangement joins TRBV9 to TRBJ2-1; D unresolved. The CDR3 is made up of 13 amino acids. Trimming left V 3 bases short and J 2 bases short, with 6 bases between. Germline V gene data show CDR1 as SGDLS and CDR2 as YYNGEE. For the CDR3, the DNA is TGTGCCAGCAGCGATACAGCCTACAATGAGCAGTTCTTC. It translates to CASSDTAYNEQFF.

The CDR3 here is CASSSGPSSYEQYF. For the CDR3, the DNA is TGCGCCAGCAGCTCGGGTCCAAGCTCCTACGAGCAGTACTTC. This chain joins TRBV5-1 and TRBJ2-5, with D hard to call. The tail of the sequence fits TRBJ2-7 better, so the J call may be wrong. The CDR3 spans 14 residues. The V gene's germline CDR1 is SGHRS and CDR2 YFSETQ.

This clone has just a few counts. This chain uses TRBV30 with TRBJ1-6; TRBD1 agrees at 7 bases. Germline CDR1 GTSNPN, CDR2 SVGIG (reference sequence). The CDR3 has 14 residues. J gave up 7 bases and V 5 bases, and 8 bases lay outside the gene matches. The CDR3 protein is CAWARDSPNSPLHF. The CDR3 nucleotides are TGTGCCTGGGCCAGGGACAGTCCGAATTCACCCCTCCACTTT.

This clone showed up just a few times. The rearrangement uses TRBV7-9 and TRBJ1-5, with 7 bases identical to TRBD1. This CDR3 has 14 residues. With V trimmed by 11 bases and J by 5 bases, 12 bases remained unmatched. Germline CDR1 and CDR2: SEHNR and FQNEAQ (reference sequence). CDR3 nucleotides: TGTGCCTGTGCTGGGACAGCCCAAGATCAGCCCCAGCATTTT. Protein product: CACAGTAQDQPQHF.

This clone was seen a few times. The V and J genes are TRBV30 and TRBJ1-1; the D gene is possibly TRBD1 (6 bases). V was shortened by 0 bases and J by 4 bases, with 12 bases between the two germline ends. From germline, CDR1 is GTSNPN and CDR2 SVGIG (reference sequence). The CDR3 consists of 14 residues. The CDR3 region has the DNA TGTGCCTGGAGTGTAGGGGGAGGGGGCACTGAAGCTTTCTTT. This sequence encodes CAWSVGGGGTEAFF.

This clone was detected a few times. V is TRBV27 and J is TRBJ1-4; tentative D call: TRBD1 (6 bases). This CDR3 is 16 amino acids long. Germline CDR1 reads MNHEY; CDR2 reads SMNVEV (reference sequence). V shed 6 bases and J shed 4 bases, with 18 bases lying between them. CDR3 nucleotide sequence: TGTGCCAGCAGCGCACCTGGACAGCCCCATAATGAAAAACTGTTTTTT. This codes for CASSAPGQPHNEKLFF.

This clone was counted between two and nine times. The chain recombines TRBV19 with TRBJ2-1, with TRBD2 identical over 9 bases. This CDR3 is built from 13 residues. V lost 6 bases and J lost 9; bases outside the gene matches: 6. CDR1 LNHDA and CDR2 SQIVND come from the germline V gene (reference sequence). DNA of the CDR3: TGTGCCAGTAGAGGCGGGGGGGCCACTGAGCAGTTCTTC. Its protein is CASRGGGATEQFF.

This clone turned up a few times. The V and J genes are TRBV30 and TRBJ2-7, with a tentative D call TRBD1 (6 bases). Germline loops: CDR1 GTSNPN, CDR2 SVGIG (reference sequence). The V end lost 0 bases, the J end lost 6 bases, and 6 bases lay between the germline ends. The CDR3 is 11 residues long. The CDR3 DNA sequence: TGTGCCTGGAGTGTACAGGGCGAGCAGTACTTC. It translates to CAWSVQGEQYF.

The chain carries TRBV19 and TRBJ2-5; TRBD1 is a possible D gene (7 bases). Germline loops: CDR1 LNHDA, CDR2 SQIVND (reference sequence). The CDR3 spans 15 residues. Trimming pared 1 base from V and 4 bases from J, leaving 13 bases between. This CDR3 is CASSIVGGGTETQYF. The CDR3 DNA reads TGTGCCAGTAGTATAGTAGGAGGGGGCACAGAGACCCAGTACTTC.